This T cell receptor (beta chain) emerged from a study of T cell changes during pregnancy in multiple sclerosis. There are 16 residues in the CDR3. Trimming took 5 bases from V and 3 from J; bases not matched to a gene: 12. Germline V gives CDR1 LNHDA, CDR2 SQIVND (reference sequence). TCRdb's copy holds only in-frame clones and misses some; the assay was immunoSEQ multiplex PCR. The repertoire consists of some 45,000 clones, with around 95% occurring once and the leading ten covering 5.9%. The sequence was collected from a female donor with multiple sclerosis, enrolled in a pregnancy study. The chain recombines TRBV19 with TRBJ1-2; TRBD1 matches at 7 bases. Here the sequenced sample was CD8+ T cells from peripheral blood mononuclear cells, taken in the first trimester of pregnancy. Here the CDR3 reads CASSVLTTGWDYGYTF. Here the CDR3 DNA reads TGTGCCAGTAGTGTACTGACGACAGGGTGGGACTATGGCTACACCTTC.